This TCR beta chain was found in a study of blood T cell repertoires in COVID-19. Overall study: There were acute and convalescent COVID-19 samples, and they came from the United States, Italy and Spain.

The V end lost 5 bases, the J end lost 1 base, and 12 bases lay between the germline ends. CDR3 length: 14 amino acids. Germline-derived CDR1 and CDR2 are SGHTA and FQGNSA. Original handling: For nucleated cells, counts were estimated from reference gene primer amplification. TCRdb's copy holds only in-frame clones and misses some; the assay was immunoSEQ multiplex PCR. For V, J and clone size, that table is used; D and trimming come from the DNA. The sample records about 410,000 clones, around 86% being singletons. The sample comprised peripheral blood. The receptor was isolated from a woman aged 25 to 39 with active or convalescent COVID-19. The chain has TRBV7-2 and TRBJ2-7, with D tentatively TRBD2 (5 bases). In nucleotides, the CDR3 is TGTGCCAGCAGCCCTAAGGGCGGGTCCTACGAGCAGTACTTC. It codes for CASSPKGGSYEQYF.